The present TCR beta chain was sequenced within a study of shared clonotypes between healthy human individuals (dated by TCRdb to the early 2020s). Background on the whole study: A couple of women and a few men aged 18 to 49 years were included in the cohort. For each donor, CD4 naive and CD4 memory were each given three plates, CD8 naive was given two plates, and CD8 memory was given one plate. To estimate repertoire size and how much clonotype sharing occurs between individuals, the study deeply sequenced the blood TCR repertoires of roughly 5 healthy adults. Between about 0.85 and 10 billion PBMCs per donor were obtained by leukapheresis. Libraries were prepared and TCR repertoires were sequenced by different laboratories using diverse techniques, in order to increase sequencing depth and limit assay-specific biases.

Results the study describes overall, beyond this receptor: Pairwise subsampling indicated that sequencing depth was expected to affect the degree of clonotype sharing among donors. Sampling was limited to blood, and TCR repertoires in tissue likely differ from TCR repertoires in blood. Larger estimated clonotype richness was generally found for naive subsets than for memory subsets. The small number of donors limited the genetic and exposure-history diversity represented. Compared with non-shared clonotypes, the clonotypes found in all four sorted-subset donors had higher generation probabilities. Across a few donors, around 5.4% of naive CD4, 3.5% of naive CD8, roughly 2.2% of memory CD4, and 0.3% to 0.45% of memory CD8 clonotypes were shared. Incomplete sequencing was indicated by rarefaction of sorted-subset datasets, despite the large sequencing depth.

Turning to this clone: What antigen it recognizes has not been identified. The record has no base qualities; no much larger clone is one base away.

Using the deep immunoSEQ assay, multiplex PCR amplified TCR CDR3 regions from genomic DNA. Extracted genomic DNA from each cell subset was spread evenly across all wells of several immunoSEQ 96-well plates, with each plate serving as a replicate. For sorted subsets, approximately 200 ng of genomic DNA, equivalent to 25,000 to 35,000 T cell genomes, went into each replicate PCR. The purified libraries were quantified using a Qubit 3.0 fluorometer, sized with a Bioanalyzer 2100, and then quantified again using the KAPA Library Quantification kit. Every immunoSEQ 96-well plate was sequenced on a separate single-read 150-cycle Illumina NextSeq 550 flow cell. Concerning the study's data processing: Because the immunoSEQ output held only junctional sequences and lacked quality scores, the filtering could not match the filtering applied to full-length reads. Sequences were annotated with PyIR, a Python wrapper for IgBLAST v1.9, using IMGT germline references to assign V/J genes and CDR3. Any read was removed if the V/J assignment was weak (E-value above 1e-6), the CDR3 was missing, or the read contained stop codons, out-of-frame junctions, or ambiguous translated residues. V3J clonotypes were defined as sequences sharing the same inferred V gene, J gene, and CDR3 amino acid sequence. Percentage overlap between repertoires was calculated by dividing the number of shared unique clonotypes by the size of the smaller repertoire. Repertoire richness was assessed with RTK rarefaction, the Chao1 estimator, and Recon v2.1 estimates of unobserved clonotypes. Generation probabilities for all TCRbeta clonotypes obtained by the gDNA method from several donors were computed using OLGA. Here the immuneACCESS table is served through TCRdb, limited to in-frame sequences with V and J called. Missing clones are a known gap in these copies; in checked studies unresolved V genes cover under half, and the rest lacks a known reason. Clone size and V and J calls were adopted from that table, with D and trimming inferred from the DNA. Present in this sample are under 750,000 clones, over 60% of which were seen just once. Of the sample, under 2% is held by the ten largest clones.

Donors were healthy HIV-negative adults with no recently reported acute infections or vaccinations. Every donor was a Caucasian adult living in Nashville, Tennessee, USA. CD4+ T cells were enriched by magnetic negative selection; naive cells were then positively selected on CD45RA, and the negative fraction formed the memory subset. Blood was collected by leukapheresis, and PBMCs were isolated by Ficoll-Histopaque density gradient centrifugation and then cryopreserved in liquid nitrogen vapor phase. Purity and quantity of every magnetically sorted T cell population were checked by analytical flow cytometry. From each sorted fraction, genomic DNA was isolated and quantified by UV absorbance on a Nanodrop 2000c. The receptor was isolated from a woman in her 30s in good health. Sequenced: memory CD4+ T cells sorted from blood. In the paper's terms, the cell subset or site label means: CD45RA-negative fraction.

DNA sequence: TGTGCCAGCGGCAGGGACCAAGAGACCCAGTACTTC. This yields the protein CASGRDQETQYF. This receptor chain uses TRBV6-6 and TRBJ2-5; tentative D gene TRBD1, with 5 bases matching. Cut back by 8 bases and 0 bases, the V and J ends lie 7 bases apart. The germline V gene (reference sequence) supplies CDR1 MNHNY and CDR2 SVGAGI. The CDR3, cysteine through phenylalanine, is 12 amino acids long. The sequence is cut down to CDR3 DNA, 36 bases in frame from base 1.